The 7 T cell receptor beta chains below were found in one sample sequenced in a study of T cells in Graves' hyperthyroidism and ophthalmopathy. RNA transcripts provided the source from which TCR beta CDR3 regions were amplified. Using the HTBI primer set, a first-round RT-PCR was run on the TCR CDR3. TCRdb itself ran the multiplex PCR reads through MiXCR, one entry per CDR3 protein. The top ten hold roughly 8.2% of the sample, which has a few hundred thousand distinct CDR3 sequences, 40% to 55% seen once. Specimen: peripheral blood or thyroid tissue (not recorded which). All receptors derive from a woman aged 18-29 years with Graves' hyperthyroidism.

The chain recombines TRBV12-3 or TRBV12-4 with TRBJ2-7; possibly TRBD1 or TRBD2 for D (7 bases each). The CDR3 extends over 15 amino acids. Trimming removed 7 bases from V and 5 bases from J, with 21 bases in between. CDR3 nucleotides: TGTGCCAGCAATCAAGGGGGCTTGAGCGGGAACGAGCAGTACTTC. As protein: CASNQGGLSGNEQYF.

This chain uses TRBV6-1 with TRBJ2-3; D unresolved. In germline, CDR1 is MNHNS, CDR2 SASEGT. The CDR3 length is 12 residues. Trimming removed 6 bases from V and 2 bases from J, with 6 bases in between. The DNA of the CDR3 is TGTGCCAGCAGCGACCACACAGATACGCAGTATTTT. As protein: CASSDHTDTQYF.

This clonotype was seen just once. The chain carries TRBV20-1 and TRBJ2-5, with 7 bases fitting TRBD1. V lost 6 bases, J lost 4 bases, and 11 bases stayed unmatched. The CDR3 is made up of 14 amino acids. Germline V gene data show CDR1 as DFQATT and CDR2 as SNEGSKA (reference sequence). CDR3 sequence reads: CSASDRDNGETQYF. The CDR3, as DNA: TGCAGTGCCTCAGACAGGGATAACGGAGAGACCCAGTACTTC.

The chain joins TRBV6-1 to TRBJ2-7, with TRBD1 identical over 11 bases. The CDR3 sequence is 15 residues long. V lost 4 bases and J lost 4; bases outside the gene matches: 6. Germline CDR1 reads MNHNS; CDR2 reads SASEGT. The CDR3 bases are TGTGCCAGCAGTGCACCGGACAGGGGGCTATACGAGCAGTACTTC. This codes for CASSAPDRGLYEQYF.

The DNA for the CDR3 is TGCAGCTCGCTAACGACTAGCGGGTACGATGAGCAGTTCTTC. It specifies CSSLTTSGYDEQFF. This rearrangement joins TRBV20-1 to TRBJ2-7; 10 nucleotides agree with TRBD2. The J call could be wrong; TRBJ2-1 is a better fit for the DNA end. CDR3 length: 14 residues. Germline-derived CDR1 and CDR2 are DFQATT and SNEGSKA (reference sequence).

This clonotype was counted a single time. V gene TRBV20-1 combines with J gene TRBJ1-5, with 9 positions matching TRBD1. Germline CDR1 DFQATT, CDR2 SNEGSKA (reference sequence). The V and J ends lost 1 base and 13 bases, in that order; junction bases with no gene match: 14. The CDR3 runs 15 residues. CDR3 loop: CSARGTTGGYSNQHF. Written as DNA, the CDR3 is TGCAGTGCTAGAGGTACCACAGGGGGCTATAGCAATCAGCATTTT.

The chain is built from TRBV24-1 and TRBJ2-3, with D possibly being TRBD1 or TRBD2 (5 bases each). Per the germline V gene, CDR1 is KGHDR and CDR2 is SFDVKD. Trimming removed 0 bases at V and 10 bases at J, with 10 bases between. The CDR3 runs 13 residues. CDR3 in amino acids: CATSDLSRGPQYF. The CDR3 DNA reads as TGTGCCACCAGTGATTTGAGTAGGGGACCGCAGTATTTT.